This T cell receptor (beta chain) derives from a study of esophageal squamous cell carcinoma under preoperative chemotherapy. Whole-study context: TCR repertoires were profiled from both peripheral blood T cells and tumor-infiltrating lymphocytes.

A note on this clonotype: Its antigen remains unidentified.

Overall study findings and caveats: Peripheral T cells showed a significant TCR diversity increase after chemotherapy, unlike tumor-infiltrating lymphocytes. After treatment, tumor-infiltrating lymphocytes seemed to come partly from incoming peripheral T cells, not only local changes.

TCRdb redid the calling of the PCR reads with MiXCR, one entry per CDR3 protein. The table records about 30,000 distinct CDR3 sequences, under 55% of them present only once. The time point: before preoperative PTX-NDP chemotherapy. The CDR3 contains 19 residues. CDR1 and CDR2 from the germline V gene are SGHVS and FNYEAQ. This chain uses TRBV7-6 with TRBJ2-4, with TRBD2 matching over 8 bases. The clonotype originates from a human donor with esophageal squamous cell carcinoma. The donor label of this sample is uncertain. This sample was obtained from a patient given preoperative chemotherapy. CDR3 sequence: CPTGFGPRIGGGAQDIQYF. CDR3 DNA sequence: TGTCCCACGGGCTTTGGTCCGCGGATCGGGGGGGGTGCCCAAGACATTCAGTACTTC. Variable domain in full (rest from reference TRBV7-6 and TRBJ2-4): GAGVSQSPRYKVTKRGQDVALRCDPISGHVSLYWYRQALGQGPEFLTYFNYEAQQDKSGLPNDRFSAERPEGSISTLTIQRTEQRDSAMYRCPTGFGPRIGGGAQDIQYFGAGTRLSVL.